The next 4 T cell receptor beta chains were all read from a single sample in a study of response to subunit inactivated influenza vaccine. In TCRdb, the RT-PCR reads were re-called with MiXCR into one record per CDR3 protein. The sample lists about 540,000 distinct CDR3 sequences; under 30% were seen once. These data were also filed under a second study, of T cells expressing NK-cell markers. This second study notes: Researchers built TCR beta cDNA using 5'RACE template switching with UMIs.

This specimen was CD4+ T cells sorted from PBMCs, taken roughly 13 days after vaccination. These receptors were obtained from a man aged 50 to 60 who received an inactivated influenza vaccine.

This clonotype was seen many times. The rearrangement joins TRBV5-1 to TRBJ2-1; D is possibly TRBD2 (7 bases). Germline-derived CDR1 and CDR2 are SGHRS and YFSETQ. The CDR3 extends over 14 amino acids. V was pared by 5 bases and J by 7 bases, with 16 bases between. For the CDR3, the DNA is TGCGCCAGCAGTGGGGGGGCAGGATTAAATGAGCAGTTCTTC. This sequence encodes CASSGGAGLNEQFF.

V is TRBV12-3 or TRBV12-4 and J is TRBJ1-3; D is ambiguous. Trimming took 5 bases from V and 0 from J, leaving 8 bases between them. The CDR3 length is 14 residues. The CDR3 nucleotides read TGTGCCAGCAGTGATCCGGGCTCTGGAAACACCATATATTTT. The encoded protein is CASSDPGSGNTIYF.

This clonotype was recorded at least ten times. The chain recombines TRBV29-1 with TRBJ2-6, with D uncertain. The CDR3 length is 18 residues. The ends were cut back, 2 bases at V and 0 bases at J, with 17 bases in the middle. Germline lookup yields CDR1 SQVTM and CDR2 ANQGSEA. CDR3 DNA sequence: TGCAGCGTTGAATTGGCCGGCAGCCCGAGCTCTGGGGCCAACGTCCTGACTTTC. This gives the protein CSVELAGSPSSGANVLTF. Complete variable domain (other parts from reference TRBV29-1 and TRBJ2-6): SAVISQKPSRDICQRGTSLTIQCQVDSQVTMMFWYRQQPGQSLTLIATANQGSEATYESGFVIDKFPISRPNLTFSTLTVSNMSPEDSSIYLCSVELAGSPSSGANVLTFGAGSRLTVL.

This clonotype came up a few times. V usage is TRBV5-1 and J usage is TRBJ2-2; D gene ambiguous. This CDR3 is 16 amino acids long. Trimming took off 1 base at V and 4 bases at J, with 14 bases between the two ends. In germline, CDR1 is SGHRS, CDR2 YFSETQ. Here the CDR3 reads CASSLKWGESTGELFF. DNA for the CDR3: TGCGCCAGCAGCTTGAAATGGGGTGAAAGCACCGGGGAGCTGTTTTTT.